This TCR beta chain stems from a study of T cells in Graves' hyperthyroidism and ophthalmopathy (dated by TCRdb to the late 2010s). For the study in its entirety: A discovery cohort of about a hundred patients, 43 with Graves' ophthalmopathy and fewer than 65 with stable Graves' hyperthyroidism, was used to find distinguishing TCR V-J signatures. The 100 or so discovery patients were divided at random into training and test sets in a 7:3 ratio. Prospective prediction of ophthalmopathy was tested in an independent validation cohort consisting of fewer than 20 hyperthyroidism patients and around 16 patients who later progressed to ophthalmopathy. Once sampling was done, hyperthyroidism patients were given methimazole at a starting dose of 30 mg daily, whereas ophthalmopathy patients were given high-dose intravenous methylprednisolone. The paper describes TCR Vbeta CDR3 sequencing of 135 peripheral blood samples, made up of some 40 ophthalmopathy patients, some 76 hyperthyroidism patients and 17 progressor patients. In addition, the study compared T-cell repertoires in thyroid tissue and in blood from about six Graves' hyperthyroidism patients. The paper's findings and limits, for the study overall: Most expanded thyroid clonotypes (frequency above 0.001) were also detected in blood, suggesting blood repertoires may reflect thyroid immune responses. In validation, the model predicted progression to ophthalmopathy a median of about 6.8 months before onset, with roughly 70% sensitivity and nearly 75% specificity. Sample size was not statistically predetermined, and investigators were not blinded to group allocation. Ophthalmopathy was separated from stable hyperthyroidism by a 13 V-J signature model, with approximately 85% sensitivity and roughly 81% specificity obtained in cross-validation and 80%/75% obtained in testing.

Exclusion was applied to patients with uncontrolled infections, other autoimmune diseases, pregnancy or lactation. Diagnoses relied on clinical symptoms, serum thyroxine and TRAb, thyroid ultrasound and orbital computed tomography. Trizol reagent was used to extract total RNA, and RNA quality was then checked on an Agilent 2100 Bioanalyzer. The TCR beta CDR3 regions were amplified from RNA transcripts. For the first round of RT-PCR on the TCR CDR3, the HTBI primer set was used together with the Qiagen OneStep RT-PCR kit. Libraries were constructed in a second round of multiplex PCR, after which size selection and purification were carried out. Paired-end sequencing of the libraries was performed with 100 bp reads on an Illumina HiSeq2000. In the paper's pipeline: Raw data were processed with SOAPnuke, discarding reads with adapters, uncalled bases, mean Phred below 15, or no exact constant-primer or identifier match. COPE v1.2.5 was used to merge the high-quality paired reads, and each unique nucleotide sequence was defined as a clonotype. MiTCR v1.1 was used to align clonotypes to the IMGT TRBV, TRBD and TRBJ reference segments. The analysis included only V-J combinations with a frequency above 0.0001, which together covered 99% to 99.2% of the repertoires. The TCS score was defined as F50 (clonal expansion) divided by E x V (chaos), with BLOSUM62-based TCRdist calculated between CDR3 peptides within each V-J. Welch's t-statistics and random forest reduced 500 to 550 V-J features to roughly 13, which were used in a naive Bayes classifier (R e1071). The Morisita-Horn index was used to measure how similar the thyroid and blood repertoires were. In TCRdb, the public reads were trimmed at Q25 with fastp and aligned with MiXCR, with productive beta chains retained. Every entry covers one CDR3 protein and lists the most common genes and DNA from its rows. TCRdb assigned the V and J calls; the authors' analysis was not used. This sample has a few hundred thousand distinct CDR3 sequences in its table, and 35% to 55% of those were observed once. The leading ten clones occupy around a fifth of the sample.

Worth noting for this clonotype: Which antigen it targets is not known. Base qualities are not provided; no much larger clone lies one nucleotide away.

Inclusive of the bounding cysteine and phenylalanine, the CDR3 is 14 residues long. The only DNA kept is the CDR3, 42 bases in frame from the first base. V was cut back by 2 bases and J by 2 bases, leaving a gap of 9 bases between them. From the germline V gene, CDR1 is KGHDR and CDR2 is SFDVKD. Sample: peripheral blood or thyroid tissue (not recorded which). The clonotype originates from an adult woman with Graves' disease, either hyperthyroidism or ophthalmopathy (not recorded which). Recombination joined TRBV24-1 with TRBJ2-7; TRBD1 could be the D gene, as 5 bases match. The DNA sequence is as follows: TGTGCCACCAGTGATTCTGACAGAACCTACGAGCAGTACTTC. Translated, it gives CATSDSDRTYEQYF.